This passage covers 30 T cell receptor beta chains from one sample sequenced in a study of T-cell reconstitution after alpha-beta-depleted transplantation in children. The TCRbeta library incorporated unique molecular identifiers. MiXCR, run by TCRdb on the PCR reads, gives a single entry per CDR3 protein. This table has approximately 650,000 distinct CDR3 sequences, around 13% appearing once. The material sequenced was PBMCs, taken before TCRalphabeta/CD19-depleted stem cell transplant. Every receptor here comes from a girl aged 2-10 years with congenital amegakaryocytic thrombocytopenia, due to receive a stem cell transplant.

The chain has TRBV7-8 and TRBJ1-5, with D possibly matching TRBD1 (6 bases). The germline V gene encodes CDR1 SGHVS and CDR2 FQNEAQ. The CDR3 runs to 13 residues. V was trimmed by 4 bases and J by 6 bases, leaving 10 bases between them. DNA for the CDR3: TGTGCCAGCAGCTACGCACAGGGTCAGCCCCAGCATTTT. Protein product: CASSYAQGQPQHF.

This clonotype was counted a few times. The chain is built from TRBV4-1 and TRBJ2-1, with D perhaps matching TRBD1 (6 bases). Germline CDR1 is MGHRA and CDR2 is YSYEKL. V was cut by 4 bases and J by 3 bases, with 10 bases left in between. The CDR3 runs 14 residues. The CDR3 loop is CASSPPGDYNEQFF. CDR3 sequence (DNA): TGCGCCAGCAGCCCCCCAGGGGACTACAATGAGCAGTTCTTC.

Only a few counts were recorded for this clonotype. The rearrangement joins TRBV5-6 to TRBJ2-5, with TRBD2 matching 9 bases. V trimming: 1 base; J trimming: 4 bases; junction bases outside the gene matches: 5. CDR1 is SGHDT and CDR2 is YYEEEE in the germline V gene. CDR3 length: 15 residues. The CDR3 here is CASSLRIAGVETQYF. The CDR3 DNA reads as TGTGCCAGCAGCTTGCGGATAGCGGGAGTAGAGACCCAGTACTTC.

This clonotype was observed many times. The chain combines TRBV6-5 with TRBJ2-7; 7 bases are a match to TRBD2. This CDR3 spans 14 amino acids. The germline gives CDR1 MNHEY, CDR2 SVGAGI. Trimming took 3 bases from V and 2 from J; bases not matched to a gene: 4. The DNA of the CDR3 is TGTGCCAGCAGTTATTCTAGCGGAGCCTACGAGCAGTACTTC. Translating it yields CASSYSSGAYEQYF.

The sample holds many counts of this clonotype. CDR3 DNA sequence: TGTGCCATCAGACCGGGACAGAGAGACTACGAGCAGTACTTC. Its protein product is CAIRPGQRDYEQYF. The rearrangement links TRBV10-3 to TRBJ2-7, with TRBD1 identical over 7 bases. V shed 6 bases and J 3 bases; nucleotides not matched to a gene: 8. The CDR3 is made up of 14 amino acids. From germline, CDR1 is ENHRY and CDR2 SYGVKD.

This clonotype was seen at least ten times. The chain recombines TRBV7-6 with TRBJ1-6; D is unclear. The CDR3 has 13 amino acids. From germline, CDR1 is SGHVS and CDR2 FNYEAQ. Trimming took off 5 bases at V and 7 bases at J, with 9 bases between the two ends. CDR3 protein: CASSADFNSPLHF. In DNA, the CDR3 is TGTGCCAGCAGCGCCGATTTCAATTCACCCCTCCACTTT.

This clonotype was observed a few times. The genes are TRBV20-1 and TRBJ1-1; D gene unclear. V was cut by 4 bases and J by 6 bases, with 12 bases left in between. CDR3 length equals 12 residues. Germline CDR1 reads DFQATT; CDR2 reads SNEGSKA (reference sequence). CDR3 in amino acids: CSAIFSGAEAFF. In DNA form, the CDR3 reads TGCAGTGCTATTTTCTCCGGGGCTGAAGCTTTCTTT.

This clonotype was observed at least ten times. The J gene is TRBJ2-3, the V gene TRBV20-1, with 15 bases lining up with TRBD2. This CDR3 is 17 amino acids long. Germline V gene data show CDR1 as DFQATT and CDR2 as SNEGSKA (reference sequence). Trimming removed 4 bases from V and 1 base from J; junction bases left unmatched: 6. Here the CDR3 DNA reads TGCAGTGCTAACGGACTAGCGGGAGGGCCTGGCACAGATACGCAGTATTTT. As protein: CSANGLAGGPGTDTQYF.

This clonotype was observed a handful of times. The chain combines TRBV20-1 with TRBJ2-7; the match to TRBD1 covers 8 bases. CDR3 length: 14 residues. Germline V gene data show CDR1 as DFQATT and CDR2 as SNEGSKA (reference sequence). V was clipped by 2 bases and J by 5 bases; unmatched bases: 8. Here the CDR3 reads CSARLRTGWHEQYF. CDR3 sequence (DNA): TGCAGTGCTAGACTACGGACAGGGTGGCACGAGCAGTACTTC.

This clonotype was counted at least ten times. The chain recombines TRBV15 with TRBJ2-1, with 12 bases that match TRBD2. The germline V gene has CDR1 LNHNV and CDR2 YYDKDF (reference sequence). V lost 2 bases and J lost 1; bases outside the gene matches: 3. CDR3 size: 17 residues. The CDR3 loop is CATSRWTSGDSYNEQFF. In nucleotides, the CDR3 is TGTGCCACCAGCAGATGGACTAGCGGGGATTCCTACAATGAGCAGTTCTTC.

V is TRBV2 and J is TRBJ1-1, with D uncertain. V was cut by 5 bases and J by 0 bases, with 16 bases left in between. The CDR3 sequence is 16 residues long. The germline V gene has CDR1 SNHLY and CDR2 FYNNEI. CDR3 sequence: CASSPRRYIVNTEAFF. CDR3 DNA sequence: TGTGCCAGCAGTCCCCGGAGGTACATCGTGAACACTGAAGCTTTCTTT.

This clonotype was observed a few times. The chain employs TRBV7-8 and TRBJ2-7; D remains ambiguous. Germline V lookup: CDR1 SGHVS, CDR2 FQNEAQ. The V and J ends lost 5 bases and 6 bases respectively, with 11 bases between them. This CDR3 spans 12 amino acids. As DNA, the CDR3 is TGTGCCAGCAGCGTATTTTCCCCCGAGCAGTACTTC. Translating it yields CASSVFSPEQYF.

This clonotype appeared a few times. This chain uses TRBV5-1 with TRBJ2-6; D uncertain. This CDR3 is 17 amino acids long. The germline V and J ends were trimmed by 0 bases and 0 bases, with 10 bases remaining between them. Germline lookup yields CDR1 SGHRS and CDR2 YFSETQ. The CDR3, as DNA: TGCGCCAGCAGCTTGGTGAGGTATGACTCTGGGGCCAACGTCCTGACTTTC. Translated: CASSLVRYDSGANVLTF.

This clonotype occurred many times. This rearrangement joins TRBV30 to TRBJ1-5; weak D call: TRBD1 (5 bases). The CDR3 spans 10 residues. Trimming took off 7 bases at V and 9 bases at J, with 10 bases between the two ends. The V gene's germline CDR1 is GTSNPN and CDR2 SVGIG (reference sequence). This CDR3 is CALGTSPQHF. CDR3 DNA sequence: TGTGCCTTGGGGACTTCGCCCCAGCATTTT.

The CDR3 reads CASSLLWDTPSYEQYF. As DNA, the CDR3 is TGCGCCAGCAGCCTGCTATGGGACACTCCAAGCTACGAGCAGTACTTC. The chain recombines TRBV5-1 with TRBJ2-7; perhaps TRBD1 as D (6 bases). Trimming shortened V by 4 bases and J by 3 bases, and 20 bases separated the two germline ends. The germline V gene encodes CDR1 SGHRS and CDR2 YFSETQ. This CDR3 comprises 16 residues.

This chain uses TRBV7-9 with TRBJ2-1, with TRBD2 identical over 9 bases. With 2 bases clipped from V and 4 bases from J, the junction kept 6 bases outside the gene matches. In germline, CDR1 is SEHNR, CDR2 FQNEAQ (reference sequence). The CDR3 has 16 residues. The CDR3 reads CASSLPRLAAYNEQFF. Here the CDR3 DNA reads TGTGCCAGCAGCTTACCCCGACTAGCGGCTTACAATGAGCAGTTCTTC.

At least ten counts were recorded for this clonotype. The rearrangement joins TRBV29-1 to TRBJ2-2, with D perhaps given as TRBD1 or TRBD2 (6 bases each). Germline V CDR1 and CDR2: SQVTM, ANQGSEA. V dropped 4 bases and J dropped 0 bases, with 9 bases sitting between them. This CDR3 comprises 14 residues. CDR3 region: CSVGGASNTGELFF. CDR3 coding DNA: TGCAGCGTTGGGGGGGCTTCGAACACCGGGGAGCTGTTTTTT.

This clonotype was seen ten or more times. The V and J genes are TRBV10-3 and TRBJ2-1, with D unresolved. The CDR3 covers 15 residues. V lost 11 bases, J lost 0 bases, and 17 bases lay in between. The germline gives CDR1 ENHRY, CDR2 SYGVKD. This chain's CDR3 is CAPLGELSSYNEQFF. Here the CDR3 DNA reads TGTGCCCCCCTGGGCGAGTTGTCCTCCTACAATGAGCAGTTCTTC.

This chain uses TRBV19 with TRBJ2-3, with 7 bases aligning to TRBD2. Germline CDR1 reads LNHDA; CDR2 reads SQIVND (reference sequence). V was pared by 10 bases and J by 2 bases, with 12 bases of the junction left unmatched. The CDR3 has 15 amino acids. The CDR3 loop is CATAALAEITDTQYF. The CDR3 nucleotides read TGTGCCACCGCCGCGCTAGCGGAAATCACAGATACGCAGTATTTT.

The sample holds many counts of this clonotype. The chain joins TRBV20-1 to TRBJ2-1, with unresolved D. CDR3 length: 14 amino acids. CDR1 is DFQATT, CDR2 SNEGSKA, per germline (reference sequence). Between the trimmed V and J ends, which lost 0 bases and 1 base, there was a span of 7 bases. The CDR3 coding sequence is TGCAGTGCTAGAGAACGTGTTTCCTACAATGAGCAGTTCTTC. Its protein is CSARERVSYNEQFF.

This clonotype was detected only a few times. The rearrangement uses TRBV19 and TRBJ2-7; the D gene is possibly TRBD1 (5 bases). Germline V gives CDR1 LNHDA, CDR2 SQIVND (reference sequence). This CDR3 spans 15 amino acids. V dropped 6 bases and J dropped 1 base, with 16 bases sitting between them. The CDR3: CASRNQGRESYEQYF. The CDR3 DNA follows: TGTGCCAGTAGGAACCAGGGAAGGGAATCCTACGAGCAGTACTTC.

Only a few counts were recorded for this clonotype. This chain uses TRBV3-1 with TRBJ2-7, with a weak D call TRBD1 (6 bases). The V end lost 0 bases, the J end lost 6 bases, and 21 bases lay between the germline ends. Germline V gene sequence: CDR1 LGHDT, CDR2 YNNKEL (reference sequence). This CDR3 is 17 amino acids long. The CDR3 loop reads CASSQEIGATGFGEQYF. The CDR3 DNA reads TGTGCCAGCAGCCAAGAAATCGGAGCAACAGGGTTTGGCGAGCAGTACTTC.

The sample holds many counts of this clonotype. The genes are TRBV5-6 and TRBJ2-3; 8 bases match TRBD2. The CDR3 covers 14 residues. Germline V lookup: CDR1 SGHDT, CDR2 YYEEEE. J lost 4 bases, V lost 5 bases, and 6 bases had no gene match. In nucleotides, the CDR3 is TGTGCCAGCAGTTCCGGGAGGGTTTCAGATACGCAGTATTTT. Amino acid sequence: CASSSGRVSDTQYF.

This clonotype was seen at least ten times. V is TRBV6-1 and J is TRBJ1-3; D is undetermined. Trimming left V 5 bases short and J 0 bases short, with 14 bases between. The CDR3 sequence is 16 residues long. The germline V gene has CDR1 MNHNS and CDR2 SASEGT. The CDR3 DNA is TGTGCCAGCAGTCTAGGTGGCTCCTACTCTGGAAACACCATATATTTT. Its translation is CASSLGGSYSGNTIYF.

This clonotype was recorded at least ten times. The chain recombines TRBV7-8 with TRBJ2-2; 8 positions match TRBD2. V lost 2 bases and J lost 6; bases outside the gene matches: 5. The CDR3 is made up of 15 amino acids. CDR1 and CDR2 (germline): SGHVS, FQNEAQ. The CDR3 protein is CASSLNTAGAGELFF. DNA of the CDR3: TGTGCCAGCAGCTTAAATACAGCGGGAGCCGGGGAGCTGTTTTTT.

This clonotype was detected many times. This chain links TRBV6-6 with TRBJ1-3; D is perhaps TRBD1 (6 bases). V shed 6 bases and J shed 10 bases, with 10 bases lying between them. Germline V gene sequence: CDR1 MNHNY, CDR2 SVGAGI (reference sequence). The CDR3 loop spans 11 amino acids. CDR3 loop: CASRWTETIYF. The CDR3 nucleotides are TGTGCCAGCAGATGGACAGAGACCATATATTTT.

The CDR3 DNA reads TGCAGTGCTAGATTCAGGGGCCCAGCAGATACGCAGTATTTT. Amino acids: CSARFRGPADTQYF. J is TRBJ2-3 and V is TRBV20-1; TRBD1 is a possible D gene (6 bases). The germline V gene encodes CDR1 DFQATT and CDR2 SNEGSKA (reference sequence). The V and J ends lost 2 bases and 4 bases respectively, with 13 bases between them. The CDR3 length is 14 residues.

The chain carries TRBV29-1 and TRBJ2-7; D might be TRBD2 (5 bases). In germline, CDR1 is SQVTM, CDR2 ANQGSEA. Deletions cut 5 bases from V and 3 bases from J, with 14 bases between. This CDR3 spans 13 amino acids. The CDR3 spells CSVCTRENYEQYF. Here the CDR3 DNA reads TGCAGCGTTTGCACGAGGGAGAACTACGAGCAGTACTTC.

This clonotype showed up just a few times. The V call is TRBV29-1, the J call TRBJ2-1; 11 positions agree with TRBD2. V dropped 0 bases and J dropped 5; count of bases not matched to a gene: 3. In germline, CDR1 is SQVTM, CDR2 ANQGSEA. CDR3 length: 15 amino acids. The CDR3 bases are TGCAGCGTTGAAGATCTAGCGGGAGGCAACAATGAGCAGTTCTTC. As protein: CSVEDLAGGNNEQFF.

V is TRBV4-1 and J is TRBJ2-5; no reliable D call. Germline V gene data show CDR1 as MGHRA and CDR2 as YSYEKL. Trimming took off 1 base at V and 3 bases at J, with 12 bases between the two ends. This CDR3 spans 15 amino acids. This chain's CDR3 is CASSQGVLEEETQYF. In nucleotides, the CDR3 is TGCGCCAGCAGCCAAGGGGTGCTAGAGGAAGAGACCCAGTACTTC.